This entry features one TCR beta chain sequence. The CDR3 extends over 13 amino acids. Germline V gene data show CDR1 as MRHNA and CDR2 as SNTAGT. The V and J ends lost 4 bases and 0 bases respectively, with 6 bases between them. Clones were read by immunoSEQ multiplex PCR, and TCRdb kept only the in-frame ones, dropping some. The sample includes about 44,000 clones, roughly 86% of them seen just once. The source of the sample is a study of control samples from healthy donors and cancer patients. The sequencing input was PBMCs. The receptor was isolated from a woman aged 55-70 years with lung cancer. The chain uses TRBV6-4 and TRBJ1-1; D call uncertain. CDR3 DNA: TGTGCCAGCAGTGCACGGATGAACACTGAAGCTTTCTTT. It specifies CASSARMNTEAFF.